The 30 T cell receptor beta chains below come from one sample, sequenced in a study of cytomegalovirus exposure and HLA in healthy donors. The PCR employed 60 Vbeta primers together with 13 Jbeta primers. Method: immunoSEQ multiplex PCR; TCRdb's copy keeps in-frame clones and lacks some. Of 150,000 to 200,000 clones in the sample, approximately 78% were seen once. The source material was PBMCs. The receptor set was obtained from a woman between 50 and 59 years old in good health and CMV-seropositive.

The chain uses TRBV6-1 and TRBJ1-2, with D unresolved. Germline values: CDR1 MNHNS, CDR2 SASEGT. There are 14 residues in the CDR3. Trimming removed 5 bases at V and 4 bases at J, with 14 bases between. The CDR3 loop reads CASSPRGHGYGYTF. In DNA form, the CDR3 reads TGTGCCAGCAGTCCGCGGGGTCACGGCTATGGCTACACCTTC.

The chain links TRBV5-4 to TRBJ1-3; D is unclear. In germline, CDR1 is SGHNT, CDR2 YYREEE (reference sequence). Trimming cost V 3 bases and J 2 bases, with 12 bases left between them. This CDR3 is 15 amino acids long. In DNA form, the CDR3 reads TGTGCCAGCAGCTCCCCCGGGAGAGCTGGAAACACCATATATTTT. This codes for CASSSPGRAGNTIYF.

The chain has TRBV2 and TRBJ2-5; 8 bases line up with TRBD1. The length of the CDR3 is 14 residues. Germline V gene sequence: CDR1 SNHLY, CDR2 FYNNEI. The trim removed 5 bases at V and 2 bases at J, leaving 4 bases unmatched. The CDR3 sequence is CASSPDRAQETQYF. The CDR3 DNA reads as TGTGCCAGCAGTCCGGACAGGGCACAAGAGACCCAGTACTTC.

On this clone: The identical CDR3 is also encoded by other nucleotide sequences in the sample. This sequence joins TRBV4-3 and TRBJ1-5, with a possible D match to TRBD1 (6 bases). This CDR3 region has 15 residues. V was pared by 0 bases and J by 0 bases, with 6 bases between. Germline V CDR1 and CDR2: LGHNA, YSLEER. The CDR3 protein is CASSQEGGSNQPQHF. CDR3 nucleotides: TGCGCCAGCAGCCAAGAAGGGGGTAGCAATCAGCCCCAGCATTTT.

This sequence joins TRBV28 and TRBJ1-1, with 7 bases fitting TRBD1. The CDR3 is 14 residues long. Germline lookup yields CDR1 MDHEN and CDR2 SYDVKM. The trim removed 7 bases at V and 6 bases at J, leaving 11 bases unmatched. The CDR3 DNA reads TGTGCCAGCACCCATCTCGGGACAGCCCCTGAAGCTTTCTTT. Translated: CASTHLGTAPEAFF.

The CDR3 region has the DNA TGCAGCGTTGAAGTTAGGACAGGGGGTGTAGGGAATGAGCAGTTCTTC. Translating gives CSVEVRTGGVGNEQFF. The chain joins TRBV29-1 to TRBJ2-1; 10 positions agree with TRBD1. V shed 1 base, J shed 7 bases, and the junction held 10 bases outside the gene matches. Germline CDR1 and CDR2: SQVTM and ANQGSEA. This CDR3 spans 16 amino acids.

The gene calls are TRBV15 and TRBJ2-7; 7 bases match TRBD1. This CDR3 is built from 16 residues. J lost 0 bases, V lost 0 bases, and 5 bases had no gene match. Germline CDR1 LNHNV, CDR2 YYDKDF (reference sequence). CDR3 in amino acids: CATSRDGTASSYEQYF. CDR3 bases: TGTGCCACCAGCAGAGATGGGACAGCAAGCTCCTACGAGCAGTACTTC. The full variable domain, its missing parts supplied by reference TRBV15 and TRBJ2-7, is DAMVIQNPRYQVTQFGKPVTLSCSQTLNHNVMYWYQQKSSQAPKLLFHYYDKDFNNEADTPDNFQSRRPNTSFCFLDIRSPGLGDTAMYLCATSRDGTASSYEQYFGPGTRLTVT.

The chain has TRBV7-3 and TRBJ2-1; no reliable D call. CDR1 is SGHTA, CDR2 FQGTGA, per germline. V lost 5 bases and J 5 bases, leaving 13 bases between the germline ends. The CDR3 totals 14 residues. Here the CDR3 reads CASSQSVLDNEQFF. The CDR3 region has the DNA TGTGCCAGCAGCCAATCGGTTCTCGACAATGAGCAGTTCTTC.

The chain recombines TRBV7-9 with TRBJ2-3; no reliable D call. The CDR3 is made up of 15 amino acids. Trimming cost V 1 base and J 1 base, with 9 bases left between them. Germline loops: CDR1 SEHNR, CDR2 FQNEAQ (reference sequence). CDR3 sequence: CASSLGIGGTDTQYF. In DNA, the CDR3 is TGTGCCAGCAGCTTAGGGATAGGAGGCACAGATACGCAGTATTTT. Supplemented by reference TRBV7-9 and TRBJ2-3, the full variable domain reads DTGVSQNPRHKITKRGQNVTFRCDPISEHNRLYWYRQTLGQGPEFLTYFQNEAQLEKSRLLSDRFSAERPKGSFSTLEIQRTEQGDSAMYLCASSLGIGGTDTQYFGPGTRLTVL.

The CDR3, as DNA: TGTGCCAGCAGTTTGAGCCCCCGGGGTTACGAGCAGTACTTC. Translated: CASSLSPRGYEQYF. The chain carries TRBV5-4 and TRBJ2-7; D is perhaps TRBD2 (5 bases). Germline V gene lookup returns CDR1 SGHNT and CDR2 YYREEE (reference sequence). The CDR3 runs to 14 residues. Trimming cost V 5 bases and J 4 bases, with 16 bases left between them.

This clone was detected only once. The CDR3, as DNA: TGTGCGGGCGGGGGGTCCAAAAACATTCAGTACTTC. Its protein product is CAGGGSKNIQYF. The chain links TRBV12-2 to TRBJ2-4; the D call TRBD2 from the table was never checked on the DNA. TRBV12-2 is reported as a pseudogene. The CDR3 runs to 12 residues.

This chain uses TRBV5-5 with TRBJ2-2, with 9 bases that match TRBD1. Germline-derived CDR1 and CDR2 are SGHKS and YYEKEE (reference sequence). The V gene end was trimmed by 2 bases and the J gene end by 4 bases; junction bases not matched to a gene: 3. This CDR3 spans 15 amino acids. The CDR3 reads CASSFPGQGTGELFF. The DNA of the CDR3 is TGTGCCAGCAGCTTTCCGGGACAGGGCACCGGGGAGCTGTTTTTT.

The chain joins TRBV7-9 to TRBJ1-3; D is uncertain. V was trimmed by 1 base and J by 1 base, leaving 8 bases between them. This CDR3 has 15 residues. Germline CDR1 and CDR2: SEHNR and FQNEAQ (reference sequence). The CDR3 DNA follows: TGTGCCAGCAGCTTAGATCGAGTATCTGGAAACACCATATATTTT. Protein product: CASSLDRVSGNTIYF.

The V and J genes are TRBV11-3 and TRBJ2-1; TRBD2 aligns across 11 bases. Trimming at V came to 3 bases and at J to 4 bases, leaving 5 bases not matched to a gene. This CDR3 spans 16 amino acids. The germline CDR1 and CDR2 sequences are SGHNT and YENEEA. The CDR3 sequence: CASSFGASGGYNEQFF. The CDR3 region has the DNA TGTGCCAGCAGCTTTGGGGCTAGCGGGGGGTACAATGAGCAGTTCTTC.

This sequence joins TRBV10-3 and TRBJ2-1; 10 positions match TRBD2. The CDR3 runs to 15 residues. V shed 3 bases, J shed 15 bases, and the junction held 14 bases outside the gene matches. Germline V gene lookup returns CDR1 ENHRY and CDR2 SYGVKD. CDR3 amino acids: CAISDGLAESTPRFF. CDR3 nucleotides: TGTGCCATCAGTGATGGACTAGCGGAGTCCACCCCCCGGTTCTTC.

The gene calls are TRBV5-5 and TRBJ1-6; 9 bases are a match to TRBD1. The CDR3 sequence is 14 residues long. V dropped 6 bases and J dropped 10; count of bases not matched to a gene: 8. Germline V gene lookup returns CDR1 SGHKS and CDR2 YYEKEE (reference sequence). The CDR3 DNA sequence: TGTGCCAGCATCCCGGGACAGGGTTGGTCACCCCTCCACTTT. Amino acid sequence: CASIPGQGWSPLHF. The full variable domain, completed using reference TRBV5-5 and TRBJ1-6, is DAGVTQSPTHLIKTRGQQVTLRCSPISGHKSVSWYQQVLGQGPQFIFQYYEKEERGRGNFPDRFSARQFPNYSSELNVNALLLGDSALYLCASIPGQGWSPLHFGNGTRLTVT.

This rearrangement joins TRBV6-1 to TRBJ2-5, with 9 positions matching TRBD2. Germline V lookup: CDR1 MNHNS, CDR2 SASEGT. CDR3 length: 18 residues. V lost 1 base and J lost 4; bases outside the gene matches: 13. CDR3 DNA sequence: TGTGCCAGCAGTGAAGTGTTTCATCTAGCGGGGAGGGGAGAGACCCAGTACTTC. This codes for CASSEVFHLAGRGETQYF.

This sequence joins TRBV19 and TRBJ2-1, with TRBD2 matching 8 bases. The CDR3 contains 15 residues. Germline V gene lookup returns CDR1 LNHDA and CDR2 SQIVND (reference sequence). The V and J ends lost 3 bases and 4 bases, in that order; junction bases with no gene match: 5. CDR3 sequence: CASSISTSGYNEQFF. CDR3 nucleotides: TGTGCCAGTAGTATTTCTACTAGCGGATACAATGAGCAGTTCTTC.

This chain links TRBV28 with TRBJ2-3; 9 nucleotides line up with TRBD1. V was pared by 2 bases and J by 4 bases, with 4 bases of the junction left unmatched. Germline CDR1 MDHEN, CDR2 SYDVKM. CDR3 length: 15 amino acids. CDR3 loop: CASSLLDRGADTQYF. The CDR3 DNA is TGTGCCAGCAGTTTACTCGACAGGGGGGCAGATACGCAGTATTTT.

J is TRBJ2-2 and V is TRBV10-3; 7 bases match TRBD1. This CDR3 contains 16 residues. CDR1 ENHRY and CDR2 SYGVKD come from the germline V gene. Germline trimming cut 6 bases from V and 2 bases from J; bases unmatched to any gene: 9. The CDR3 sequence: CAIRPGQGDNTGELFF. DNA for the CDR3: TGTGCCATCAGGCCGGGTCAGGGGGACAACACCGGGGAGCTGTTTTTT.

The chain couples TRBV18 to TRBJ1-1; maybe TRBD1 (6 bases). Germline V gives CDR1 KGHSH, CDR2 LQKENI. V was pared by 3 bases and J by 3 bases, with 14 bases between. The CDR3 sequence is 15 residues long. CDR3 DNA sequence: TGTGCCAGCTCACCCATTGGGGGGGCGGACACTGAAGCTTTCTTT. Translation gives CASSPIGGADTEAFF. Variable domain in full (rest from reference TRBV18 and TRBJ1-1): NAGVMQNPRHLVRRRGQEARLRCSPMKGHSHVYWYRQLPEEGLKFMVYLQKENIIDESGMPKERFSAEFPKEGPSILRIQQVVRGDSAAYFCASSPIGGADTEAFFGQGTRLTVV.

V and J are TRBV28 and TRBJ2-3; D is undetermined. CDR1 and CDR2 (germline): MDHEN, SYDVKM. CDR3 length equals 13 residues. V was shortened by 6 bases and J by 3 bases, with 10 bases between the two germline ends. The CDR3 DNA follows: TGTGCCAGCAGCCCCGCGACTACAGATACGCAGTATTTT. It specifies CASSPATTDTQYF.

V and J are TRBV29-1 and TRBJ1-6; 9 nucleotides align to TRBD1. The germline CDR1 and CDR2 sequences are SQVTM and ANQGSEA. V was clipped by 5 bases and J by 6 bases; unmatched bases: 2. The CDR3 runs 13 residues. The CDR3 loop is CSVRGQGNSPLHF. For the CDR3, the DNA is TGCAGCGTTCGGGGACAGGGTAATTCACCCCTCCACTTT.

V and J are TRBV7-9 and TRBJ1-5; D unresolved. Germline V gives CDR1 SEHNR, CDR2 FQNEAQ (reference sequence). CDR3 length: 14 amino acids. The V gene lost 1 base and the J gene lost 11 bases, with 15 bases spanning the gap. In DNA, the CDR3 is TGTGCCAGCAGCTTAGGTCAGGCCGAGGGAGCCCAGCATTTT. This gives the protein CASSLGQAEGAQHF. The full variable domain, with the rest looked up from reference TRBV7-9 and TRBJ1-5, is DTGVSQNPRHKITKRGQNVTFRCDPISEHNRLYWYRQTLGQGPEFLTYFQNEAQLEKSRLLSDRFSAERPKGSFSTLEIQRTEQGDSAMYLCASSLGQAEGAQHFGDGTRLSIL.

J is TRBJ1-1 and V is TRBV18; D is ambiguous. The CDR3 has 12 amino acids. V lost 3 bases and J 5 bases, leaving 7 bases between the germline ends. CDR1 is KGHSH, CDR2 LQKENI, per germline. The CDR3 region has the DNA TGTGCCAGCTCACCGAGCGGAACTGAAGCTTTCTTT. Protein sequence: CASSPSGTEAFF.

The chain carries TRBV19 and TRBJ2-1, with a tentative D call TRBD2 (6 bases). The CDR3 consists of 15 residues. The germline V gene has CDR1 LNHDA and CDR2 SQIVND (reference sequence). Deletions cut 4 bases from V and 6 bases from J, with 16 bases between. The CDR3 DNA sequence: TGTGCCAGTAGTACCTCGGAAAAGCGGGCCAATGAGCAGTTCTTC. It yields the protein CASSTSEKRANEQFF. Complete variable domain (other parts from reference TRBV19 and TRBJ2-1): DGGITQSPKYLFRKEGQNVTLSCEQNLNHDAMYWYRQDPGQGLRLIYYSQIVNDFQKGDIAEGYSVSREKKESFPLTVTSAQKNPTAFYLCASSTSEKRANEQFFGPGTRLTVL.

The genes are TRBV7-2 and TRBJ1-5; D perhaps matches TRBD1 (6 bases). Germline V lookup: CDR1 SGHTA, CDR2 FQGNSA. Trimming left V 5 bases short and J 3 bases short, with 20 bases between. CDR3 length: 17 residues. The DNA of the CDR3 is TGTGCCAGCAGCCTCGGACAGCCTCCCTTTGTCAATCAGCCCCAGCATTTT. Its protein is CASSLGQPPFVNQPQHF.

The gene calls are TRBV19 and TRBJ2-1; the match to TRBD2 covers 12 bases. V shed 5 bases, J shed 8 bases, and the junction held 4 bases outside the gene matches. CDR1 LNHDA and CDR2 SQIVND come from the germline V gene (reference sequence). The CDR3 is 14 residues long. Written as DNA, the CDR3 is TGTGCCAGTAGTCGGACTAGCGGGAATTATGAGCAGTTCTTC. Its translation: CASSRTSGNYEQFF.

This clone was counted only a few times. The CDR3 spells CASRPGSGTGYEQYF. CDR3 sequence (DNA): TGCGCCAGCAGGCCCGGTAGCGGGACAGGGTACGAGCAGTACTTC. The V gene is TRBV5-1, the J gene TRBJ2-7, with D possibly matching TRBD1 (9 bases). Germline V gives CDR1 SGHRS, CDR2 YFSETQ. The V end lost 5 bases, the J end lost 4 bases, and 19 bases lay between the germline ends. The CDR3 spans 15 residues.

This clone was counted a few times. The chain carries TRBV6-7 and TRBJ2-1; perhaps TRBD2 as D (9 bases). TRBV6-7 is placed among ORFs of uncertain function. The CDR3 spans 20 residues. V gave up 2 bases and J gave up 2 bases, with 25 bases separating them. CDR3 sequence (DNA): TGTGCCAGCAGTTACGTTAAGCAGGGGGCGTCTAGCGGGACCTACAATGAGCAGTTCTTC. Translated: CASSYVKQGASSGTYNEQFF.